This entry lists 24 T cell receptor beta chains sequenced from one sample in a study of blood T cell repertoires in COVID-19. TCRdb's copy holds only in-frame clones and misses some; the assay was immunoSEQ multiplex PCR. The sample contains 200,000 to 250,000 clones, more than 70% of which appear only once. The sample consisted of peripheral blood. Every receptor here comes from a human donor in a cohort sampled during active COVID-19.

This clone was observed a few times. V usage is TRBV4-1 and J usage is TRBJ2-5; unclear D gene. CDR1 is MGHRA, CDR2 YSYEKL, per germline. The CDR3 length is 14 residues. Trimming pared 1 base from V and 3 bases from J, leaving 9 bases between. CDR3: CASSQVSSEETQYF. The CDR3 region has the DNA TGCGCCAGCAGCCAAGTTTCCAGCGAAGAGACCCAGTACTTC.

The chain is built from TRBV6-5 and TRBJ1-1; D might be TRBD1 (6 bases). The germline V and J ends were trimmed by 4 bases and 1 base, with 16 bases remaining between them. Germline CDR1 MNHEY, CDR2 SVGAGI. This CDR3 spans 16 amino acids. The CDR3: CASSSHAIGGNTEAFF. The CDR3 DNA reads as TGTGCCAGCAGTTCGCATGCCATAGGGGGGAACACTGAAGCTTTCTTT.

The chain joins TRBV5-1 to TRBJ2-2, with 8 bases lining up with TRBD2. With V trimmed by 2 bases and J by 8 bases, 8 bases remained unmatched. This CDR3 contains 15 residues. Germline CDR1 and CDR2: SGHRS and YFSETQ. CDR3 protein: CASSLAGAPEGELFF. The CDR3 DNA reads TGCGCCAGCAGCTTAGCGGGAGCCCCAGAAGGGGAGCTGTTTTTT.

This chain uses TRBV6-5 with TRBJ2-7, with D perhaps TRBD1 (7 bases). In germline, CDR1 is MNHEY, CDR2 SVGAGI. CDR3 size: 16 residues. Trimming removed 0 bases at V and 3 bases at J, with 15 bases between. This chain's CDR3 is CASSYSRAGGGYEQYF. In nucleotides, the CDR3 is TGTGCCAGCAGTTACTCGAGGGCAGGGGGAGGCTACGAGCAGTACTTC.

The chain joins TRBV27 to TRBJ1-6, with D possibly being TRBD1 (5 bases). Trimming left V 4 bases short and J 4 bases short, with 17 bases between. The CDR3 sequence is 17 residues long. CDR1 is MNHEY, CDR2 SMNVEV, per germline (reference sequence). CDR3 sequence reads: CASSSSWGRVYNSPLHF. In DNA form, the CDR3 reads TGTGCCAGCAGTTCCTCTTGGGGGAGGGTGTATAATTCACCCCTCCACTTT.

V gene TRBV18 combines with J gene TRBJ2-2, with TRBD1 identical over 8 bases. V shed 5 bases, J shed 3 bases, and the junction held 8 bases outside the gene matches. CDR1 is KGHSH, CDR2 LQKENI, per germline. CDR3 length equals 16 residues. Written as DNA, the CDR3 is TGTGCCAGCTCAGGAGACAGGGGTCGGGACACCGGGGAGCTGTTTTTT. It specifies CASSGDRGRDTGELFF. Full variable domain (outside the CDR3, taken from reference TRBV18 and TRBJ2-2): NAGVMQNPRHLVRRRGQEARLRCSPMKGHSHVYWYRQLPEEGLKFMVYLQKENIIDESGMPKERFSAEFPKEGPSILRIQQVVRGDSAAYFCASSGDRGRDTGELFFGEGSRLTVL.

The chain employs TRBV10-3 and TRBJ2-3, with 16 bases that match TRBD2. V trimming: 6 bases; J trimming: 4 bases; junction bases outside the gene matches: 13. The CDR3 is made up of 19 amino acids. CDR1 and CDR2 from the germline V gene are ENHRY and SYGVKD. CDR3 coding DNA: TGTGCCATCAGGACAGACGGTTTAGGGACTAGCGGGGGGGCAGATACGCAGTATTTT. Its translation is CAIRTDGLGTSGGADTQYF.

J is TRBJ2-7 and V is TRBV25-1, with 9 nucleotides matching TRBD1. The CDR3 length is 16 residues. Looked up from germline, CDR1 is MGHDK and CDR2 is SYGVNS. V gave up 4 bases and J gave up 1 base; unmatched junction bases: 8. Here the CDR3 reads CASSVGDRDLSYEQYF. The DNA of the CDR3 is TGTGCCAGCAGTGTTGGGGACAGGGATCTATCCTACGAGCAGTACTTC.

The V and J genes are TRBV6-2 or TRBV6-3 and TRBJ1-2; 9 bases fit TRBD1. The CDR3 runs to 15 residues. V trimming: 5 bases; J trimming: 4 bases; junction bases outside the gene matches: 8. The germline CDR1 and CDR2 sequences are MNHEY and SVGEGT. CDR3 sequence: CASSPWTGDRYGYTF. The DNA for the CDR3 is TGTGCCAGCAGTCCATGGACAGGGGACCGCTATGGCTACACCTTC.

This rearrangement joins TRBV7-2 to TRBJ2-3; D is unclear. Germline V gives CDR1 SGHTA, CDR2 FQGNSA. V lost 5 bases and J lost 10, with 13 bases in between. This CDR3 spans 12 amino acids. The CDR3, as DNA: TGTGCCAGCAGCCTAGGATCCCGGGCGCAGTATTTT. Its translation: CASSLGSRAQYF.

The rearrangement links TRBV7-2 to TRBJ2-7, with 10 bases lining up with TRBD1. This CDR3 spans 15 amino acids. The junction had 2 bases not matched to a gene; V was cut back by 1 base and J by 2 bases. CDR1 is SGHTA, CDR2 FQGNSA, per germline. Here the CDR3 DNA reads TGTGCCAGCAGCTTAGGGGACAGGGGTCCCTACGAGCAGTACTTC. This encodes CASSLGDRGPYEQYF.

V and J are TRBV2 and TRBJ2-3; D ambiguous. There are 11 residues in the CDR3. Germline V gives CDR1 SNHLY, CDR2 FYNNEI. Trimming left V 7 bases short and J 5 bases short, with 7 bases between. CDR3 bases: TGTGCCAGCACCCCCAAAGATACGCAGTATTTT. Translation gives CASTPKDTQYF.

The V and J genes are TRBV11-3 and TRBJ2-1; 12 bases fit TRBD2. Germline V gives CDR1 SGHNT, CDR2 YENEEA. V was pared by 2 bases and J by 8 bases, with 4 bases of the junction left unmatched. The CDR3 consists of 15 residues. The CDR3 DNA sequence: TGTGCCAGCAGCTTATCTAGCGGGGGGGTCTATGAGCAGTTCTTC. Translated: CASSLSSGGVYEQFF.

CDR3 in amino acids: CASSSGDRDNEQFF. The CDR3 coding sequence is TGTGCCAGCAGTTCAGGGGACAGAGACAATGAGCAGTTCTTC. The chain employs TRBV27 and TRBJ2-1; TRBD1 matches 7 bases. From germline, CDR1 is MNHEY and CDR2 SMNVEV (reference sequence). The CDR3 length is 14 residues. Germline trimming cut 4 bases from V and 5 bases from J; bases unmatched to any gene: 5.

The V call is TRBV6-6, the J call TRBJ2-2; D is possibly TRBD1 (6 bases). CDR1 MNHNY and CDR2 SVGAGI come from the germline V gene (reference sequence). Between the trimmed V and J ends, which lost 5 bases and 4 bases, there was a span of 11 bases. The CDR3 is made up of 14 amino acids. The CDR3 nucleotides are TGTGCCAGCAGTACTAAGACAGGCACCGGGGAGCTGTTTTTT. It codes for CASSTKTGTGELFF.

The sample holds a few counts of this clone. The rearrangement links TRBV2 to TRBJ1-5, with 7 bases aligning to TRBD1. V was clipped by 9 bases and J by 9 bases; unmatched bases: 11. The CDR3 spans 13 residues. Germline CDR1 is SNHLY and CDR2 is FYNNEI. CDR3 amino acids: CASELQGVWPQHF. CDR3 DNA sequence: TGTGCCAGTGAACTCCAGGGGGTGTGGCCCCAGCATTTT.

This chain links TRBV4-3 with TRBJ1-5, with D possibly being TRBD1 (6 bases). With 2 bases removed from V and 6 bases from J, the gap between germline ends came to 14 bases. Germline V gene data show CDR1 as LGHNA and CDR2 as YSLEER. This CDR3 has 15 residues. CDR3 in amino acids: CASSQTGNNRQPQHF. CDR3 coding DNA: TGCGCCAGCAGCCAAACAGGGAATAACCGTCAGCCCCAGCATTTT.

The J gene is TRBJ2-1, the V gene TRBV19; a weak D match, TRBD2 (6 bases). This CDR3 is 16 amino acids long. The V end was cut by 5 bases, the J end by 0 bases, with 14 bases between. CDR1 LNHDA and CDR2 SQIVND come from the germline V gene (reference sequence). In DNA form, the CDR3 reads TGTGCCAGTAGTGATAAGATAGCGGCCTCCTACAATGAGCAGTTCTTC. Protein product: CASSDKIAASYNEQFF.

The chain uses TRBV7-3 and TRBJ2-1; TRBD2 aligns across 8 bases. After removal of 8 bases from V and 4 bases from J, the junction contained 4 bases not matched to a gene. CDR3 length: 13 amino acids. Germline lookup yields CDR1 SGHTA and CDR2 FQGTGA. CDR3 nucleotide sequence: TGTGCCAGCGGGGTAGCGGGGTACAATGAGCAGTTCTTC. Protein product: CASGVAGYNEQFF. The full variable domain, its missing parts supplied by reference TRBV7-3 and TRBJ2-1, is GAGVSQTPSNKVTEKGKYVELRCDPISGHTALYWYRQSLGQGPEFLIYFQGTGAADDSGLPNDRFFAVRPEGSVSTLKIQRTERGDSAVYLCASGVAGYNEQFFGPGTRLTVL.

The chain combines TRBV19 with TRBJ2-1; 11 bases match TRBD2. This CDR3 has 15 amino acids. V dropped 4 bases and J dropped 5; count of bases not matched to a gene: 4. Germline V gene lookup returns CDR1 LNHDA and CDR2 SQIVND (reference sequence). The CDR3 region is CASSTTSGNNNEQFF. Written as DNA, the CDR3 is TGTGCCAGTAGTACGACTAGCGGGAATAACAATGAGCAGTTCTTC. The entire variable domain, with the rest obtained from reference TRBV19 and TRBJ2-1, is as follows: DGGITQSPKYLFRKEGQNVTLSCEQNLNHDAMYWYRQDPGQGLRLIYYSQIVNDFQKGDIAEGYSVSREKKESFPLTVTSAQKNPTAFYLCASSTTSGNNNEQFFGPGTRLTVL.

This chain links TRBV24-1 with TRBJ2-1, with D perhaps matching TRBD1 (6 bases). Per germline, CDR1 KGHDR and CDR2 SFDVKD. Trimming removed 9 bases at V and 7 bases at J, with 12 bases between. The CDR3 runs to 12 residues. For the CDR3, the DNA is TGTGCCACCGAGGGGGTCGGGAATGAGCAGTTCTTC. Amino acid sequence: CATEGVGNEQFF.

The chain combines TRBV5-1 with TRBJ2-5; TRBD1 aligns across 8 bases. V dropped 3 bases and J dropped 2; count of bases not matched to a gene: 6. The CDR3 is 15 amino acids. Looked up from germline, CDR1 is SGHRS and CDR2 is YFSETQ. The DNA of the CDR3 is TGCGCCAGCAGCTCCGAAGGACAGGGTCAAGAGACCCAGTACTTC. Its translation is CASSSEGQGQETQYF.

The chain is built from TRBV7-9 and TRBJ2-5; TRBD2 matches 8 bases. The CDR3 is made up of 13 amino acids. Germline values: CDR1 SEHNR, CDR2 FQNEAQ (reference sequence). The V and J ends lost 5 bases and 1 base, in that order; junction bases with no gene match: 0. CDR3 DNA: TGTGCCAGCAGCACTAGCGGCCAAGAGACCCAGTACTTC. This gives the protein CASSTSGQETQYF.

This chain links TRBV15 with TRBJ2-5; TRBD2 agrees at 14 bases. CDR1 and CDR2 from the germline V gene are LNHNV and YYDKDF (reference sequence). The ends lost 0 bases at V and 5 bases at J; junction bases unmatched: 11. CDR3 length: 19 amino acids. The CDR3 sequence: CATSRDRGPTSGRGETQYF. For the CDR3, the DNA is TGTGCCACCAGCAGAGATAGAGGCCCGACTAGCGGGAGGGGGGAGACCCAGTACTTC.